The rows below give T cell receptor beta chains drawn from one sample of a study of blood T cell repertoires in COVID-19. The method was immunoSEQ multiplex PCR; TCRdb's version includes in-frame clones alone and lacks a portion of them. The sample lists a few hundred thousand clones; roughly nine tenths were seen once. Sequencing was carried out using PBMCs or T cells enriched from blood (not recorded which). The source is a man between 18 and 35 years old who had recovered from COVID-19. Both conserved end residues are part of each CDR3. Fields, in order: V gene, D gene, clone size, J gene, CDR3 protein, CDR3 DNA. D genes are given only for firm matches. Rows may omit the clone size; those that give it use once, few, many or a size class.

TRBV9	TRBD1	NA	TRBJ2-1	CASSEGQGGSYNEQFF	TGTGCCAGCAGCGAGGGACAGGGGGGCTCCTACAATGAGCAGTTCTTC
TRBV20-1	NA	NA	TRBJ1-2	CSAAGGYTF	TGCAGTGCCGCGGGTGGCTACACCTTC
TRBV4-2	TRBD2	NA	TRBJ2-1	CASSPGTSGTWGFYNEQFF	TGTGCCAGCAGCCCAGGGACTAGCGGGACGTGGGGGTTTTACAATGAGCAGTTCTTC
TRBV5-5	NA	once	TRBJ2-1	CASTPDNEQFF	TGTGCCAGCACCCCGGACAATGAGCAGTTCTTC
TRBV18	TRBD1	NA	TRBJ2-5	CASSPPDRGVETQYF	TGTGCCAGCTCACCTCCGGACAGGGGAGTCGAGACCCAGTACTTC
TRBV7-2	NA	NA	TRBJ1-3	CASSSHRGNTIYF	TGTGCCAGCAGCTCCCACAGGGGAAACACCATATATTTT
TRBV7-9	NA	few	TRBJ1-6	CASSSREARSPLHF	TGTGCCAGCAGCTCCCGTGAGGCGCGCTCACCCCTCCACTTT
TRBV5-5	TRBD1	NA	TRBJ1-5	CASSPIPQGASIEPQHF	TGTGCCAGCAGCCCAATCCCTCAGGGGGCGAGTATAGAGCCCCAGCATTTT
TRBV23-1	NA	NA	TRBJ1-2	CASSPRLLGHGVGYGYTF	TGCGCCAGCAGTCCCCGTTTGTTGGGACACGGAGTCGGCTATGGCTACACCTTC
TRBV28	NA	once	TRBJ2-3	CASVGASDHTQYF	TGTGCCAGCGTTGGGGCTAGCGATCATACGCAGTATTTT
TRBV7-3	TRBD2	NA	TRBJ2-3	CASSSTLAAGTQYF	TGTGCCAGCAGCTCCACACTAGCGGCGGGTACGCAGTATTTT
TRBV18	TRBD1	NA	TRBJ1-5	CASSRTSTGAAGNQPQHF	TGTGCCAGCTCACGTACGTCTACAGGGGCCGCGGGCAATCAGCCCCAGCATTTT
TRBV24-1	TRBD1	NA	TRBJ2-1	CAPRGTGQFNEQFF	TGTGCCCCACGCGGGACAGGACAGTTCAATGAGCAGTTCTTC
TRBV7-3	NA	NA	TRBJ2-1	CASSLTLIGYEQFF	TGTGCCAGCAGCTTAACGTTAATCGGGTATGAGCAGTTCTTC
TRBV5-6	NA	NA	TRBJ1-1	CASSLATGGMNTEAFF	TGTGCCAGCAGCTTGGCAACGGGAGGGATGAACACTGAAGCTTTCTTT
TRBV12-5	NA	NA	TRBJ1-1	CASGLETGTEAFF	TGTGCTAGTGGTTTGGAAACAGGGACTGAAGCTTTCTTT
TRBV14	NA	NA	TRBJ1-2	CASSQTGVGYTF	TGTGCCAGCAGCCAAACAGGAGTCGGCTACACCTTC
TRBV20-1	NA	NA	TRBJ2-4	CSAKQGNIQYF	TGCAGTGCTAAGCAGGGAAACATTCAGTACTTC
TRBV5-5	NA	NA	TRBJ1-5	CASSPGLQPQHF	TGTGCCAGCAGCCCAGGGTTGCAGCCCCAGCATTTT
TRBV7-9	NA	once	TRBJ2-3	CASSSRPTDTQYF	TGTGCCAGCAGCTCGCGTCCCACAGATACGCAGTATTTT
TRBV5-5	TRBD2	NA	TRBJ2-1	CASSFPGTSNEQFF	TGTGCCAGCAGCTTCCCTGGGACTAGCAATGAGCAGTTCTTC
TRBV28	TRBD1	NA	TRBJ2-7	CASSWGRGSYEQYF	TGTGCCAGCAGTTGGGGCAGGGGGAGCTACGAGCAGTACTTC
TRBV28	NA	NA	TRBJ2-7	CASSLLLYDRTTNYEQYF	TGTGCCAGCAGTTTATTGTTGTATGATAGGACAACCAACTACGAGCAGTACTTC
TRBV2	NA	NA	TRBJ1-2	CASTLDRRNYGYTF	TGTGCCAGCACCCTGGACAGACGCAACTATGGCTACACCTTC
TRBV19	TRBD1	NA	TRBJ1-5	CASSTVQGNQPQHF	TGTGCCAGTAGTACCGTACAGGGGAATCAGCCCCAGCATTTT
TRBV7-2	NA	NA	TRBJ1-1	CASSLFTGRRGPNEAFF	TGTGCCAGCAGCTTATTTACTGGCCGCCGCGGGCCAAATGAAGCTTTCTTT
TRBV7-9	NA	NA	TRBJ1-3	CASSPGARGTGNTIYF	TGTGCCAGCAGCCCAGGGGCCCGAGGTACAGGAAACACCATATATTTT
TRBV6-5	NA	NA	TRBJ2-7	CASLQSAGASYEQYF	TGTGCCAGCCTTCAATCCGCGGGGGCCTCCTACGAGCAGTACTTC
TRBV5-6	NA	few	TRBJ1-1	CASEFQGYYTEAFF	TGTGCCAGCGAGTTCCAGGGGTATTACACTGAAGCTTTCTTT
TRBV7-8	NA	NA	TRBJ2-1	CASSLGGFNEQFF	TGTGCCAGCAGCTTAGGAGGCTTCAATGAGCAGTTCTTC
TRBV4-2	TRBD2	NA	TRBJ2-3	CASSSIALAGGRTDTQYF	TGTGCCAGCAGCTCCATCGCCCTAGCGGGAGGAAGGACAGATACGCAGTATTTT
TRBV19	NA	NA	TRBJ1-6	CASQTRENSPLHF	TGTGCCAGCCAGACCCGGGAAAATTCACCCCTCCACTTT
TRBV19	NA	once	TRBJ1-5	CASSIRPGSNQPQHF	TGTGCCAGTAGTATTAGACCAGGGTCTAATCAGCCCCAGCATTTT
TRBV6-5	TRBD2	NA	TRBJ2-7	CASRTSGIYEQYF	TGTGCCAGCAGGACTAGCGGGATATACGAGCAGTACTTC
TRBV28	NA	NA	TRBJ2-7	CASSLRTRATYEQYF	TGTGCCAGCAGTTTACGGACACGGGCAACCTACGAGCAGTACTTC
TRBV10-3	TRBD1	NA	TRBJ1-2	CAIRDRGPSGYTF	TGTGCCATCAGGGACAGGGGGCCCTCTGGCTACACCTTC
TRBV10-3	TRBD1	NA	TRBJ2-2	CAISDPDRGYTGELFF	TGTGCCATCAGTGACCCGGACAGGGGCTACACCGGGGAGCTGTTTTTT